What follows describes a single T cell receptor beta chain. No antigen is known for it. No much larger clonotype is one base removed from it; base qualities were not supplied. The CDR3 contains 19 residues, cysteine and phenylalanine counted. The read is trimmed to its CDR3 DNA, 57 bases read in frame from base 1. The germline V gene supplies CDR1 SGHVS and CDR2 FQNEAQ. Clipping removes 0 bases from V and 5 bases from J, with 14 as the unmatched junction base count. Library method: the immunoSEQ multiplex PCR assay. Not all clones reach the TCRdb copy of this immuneACCESS table, which keeps in-frame sequences only. Checked studies attribute under half of the gap to unresolved V genes and leave the rest unexplained. For this sample there are tens of thousands of clones; about nine tenths appear just once. 1.5% to 2% of the sample lies in the top ten. The source of the sample is a study of control samples from healthy donors and cancer patients (dated by TCRdb to 2020 to 2021).

The chain uses TRBV7-8 and TRBJ2-5; TRBD2 matches 11 bases in the middle. The sequenced sample was PBMCs. This sequence was found in a man between 35 and 55 years old with colorectal cancer. The CDR3 loop reads CASSLAPRLAGNVWETQYF. The DNA is TGTGCCAGCAGCTTAGCTCCCCGACTAGCGGGAAATGTCTGGGAGACCCAGTACTTC.